This record covers a single T cell receptor beta chain. The antigen is undetermined. V lost 6 bases and J lost 9; bases outside the gene matches: 6. The germline V gene encodes CDR1 MNHNS and CDR2 SASEGT. There are 14 residues in the CDR3. These data belong to a study of naive and memory T cell subsets. The study, taken as a whole, reports: In CD4 and CD8 cells, diversity dropped from naive through EMRA. In naive cells, over 95% of TCR sequences were seen only once. Naive and memory repertoire findings lacked a ground truth for validation. Naive and memory subsets had different power law exponents for TCR abundance.

Both TRBC1 and TRBC2 were covered by a beta constant-region primer of two equimolar oligonucleotides. Ligated cDNA was amplified by four rounds of PCR with nested alpha and beta constant-region primers and SP2. MiXCR, run by TCRdb on the UMI-ligation and nested PCR reads, gives a single entry per CDR3 protein. Here the sample spans about 22,000 distinct CDR3 sequences, approximately 8.8% being singletons. The gene calls are TRBV6-1 and TRBJ1-6; 9 positions agree with TRBD1. Sample: central memory CD8+ T cells from blood. This receptor was identified in a human donor in good health. The CDR3 DNA is TGTGCCAGCAGCCTAACAGGGGGCGGTTCACCCCTCCACTTT. Amino acids: CASSLTGGGSPLHF.